This T cell receptor beta chain was identified in a study of blood T cell repertoires in COVID-19. For the study at large: Sites in the United States, Italy and Spain provided acute and convalescent COVID-19 samples. From T cells, B-cell-depleted T cells, or PBMCs came the material, which was cDNA or gDNA.

The table lists this clone with a count of one. The method was immunoSEQ multiplex PCR; TCRdb's version includes in-frame clones alone and lacks a portion of them. Of 140,000 or so clones listed, around 83% were seen once; the top ten hold around 2.7%. V trimming: 6 bases; J trimming: 2 bases; junction bases outside the gene matches: 8. This CDR3 region has 15 residues. CDR1 is ENHRY and CDR2 is SYGVKD in the germline V gene. The sequence was obtained from a woman of 80 years or more with acute or convalescent COVID-19. The V and J genes are TRBV10-3 and TRBJ1-1; TRBD1 aligns across 8 bases. Sequenced material: peripheral blood. In DNA, the CDR3 is TGTGCCATCAGCGCCGTACAGGGGGTTAACACTGAAGCTTTCTTT. Encoded protein: CAISAVQGVNTEAFF.